These 26 T cell receptor beta chains originate from one sample sequenced in a study of PD-1 blockade in classical Hodgkin lymphoma. All patients relapsed after autologous stem cell transplantation, and brentuximab vedotin exposure varied. Data came from immunoSEQ multiplex PCR; TCRdb stores just in-frame clones and leaves some out. Here the sample spans some 41,000 clones, 86% being singletons. The sample was peripheral blood mononuclear cells (PBMCs), taken before the second cycle of nivolumab. The origin of the receptors is a human donor with classical Hodgkin lymphoma.

This chain connects TRBV5-1 to TRBJ2-1; D not certain. V lost 1 base and J 12 bases, leaving 11 bases between the germline ends. CDR3 length: 12 amino acids. CDR1 is SGHRS and CDR2 is YFSETQ in the germline V gene. The CDR3 loop reads CASSLSYPRQFF. The CDR3 DNA reads as TGCGCCAGCAGCTTGTCTTACCCGCGGCAGTTCTTC.

The gene calls are TRBV28 and TRBJ2-1, with a weak D call TRBD1 (6 bases). The V gene lost 5 bases and the J gene lost 8 bases, with 13 bases spanning the gap. Germline V gives CDR1 MDHEN, CDR2 SYDVKM. The CDR3 totals 13 residues. The CDR3, as DNA: TGTGCCAGCAGTATACAGGGTGGGCATGAGCAGTTCTTC. Amino acids: CASSIQGGHEQFF.

A single count supports this clone. V and J are TRBV4-1 and TRBJ1-4; D ambiguous. CDR1 and CDR2 from the germline V gene are MGHRA and YSYEKL. The CDR3 contains 15 residues. The V and J ends lost 0 bases and 3 bases respectively, with 8 bases between them. The CDR3 here is CASSQEPTANEKLFF. The DNA for the CDR3 is TGCGCCAGCAGCCAAGAGCCCACAGCTAATGAAAAACTGTTTTTT.

The genes are TRBV18 and TRBJ2-3, with D unclear. Germline V gives CDR1 KGHSH, CDR2 LQKENI. The CDR3 extends over 10 amino acids. Trimming left V 7 bases short and J 4 bases short, with 3 bases between. The CDR3 bases are TGTGCCAGCTTAGCAGATACGCAGTATTTT. This gives the protein CASLADTQYF.

V is TRBV5-6 and J is TRBJ1-2; TRBD1 aligns across 9 bases. V lost 1 base and J lost 3; bases outside the gene matches: 4. Germline assignment: CDR1 SGHDT and CDR2 YYEEEE. The CDR3 has 15 residues. This CDR3 reads CASSLWWTGDYGYTF. DNA of the CDR3: TGTGCCAGCAGCTTGTGGTGGACAGGGGACTATGGCTACACCTTC.

This chain connects TRBV2 to TRBJ2-2; D gene uncertain. V shed 4 bases and J shed 6 bases, with 12 bases lying between them. CDR1 and CDR2 (germline): SNHLY, FYNNEI. The CDR3 runs 14 residues. CDR3 bases: TGTGCCAGCAGTGCGGAGTTGCGAGCCGGGGAGCTGTTTTTT. Amino acids: CASSAELRAGELFF. Filled out from reference TRBV2 and TRBJ2-2, the complete variable domain reads EPEVTQTPSHQVTQMGQEVILRCVPISNHLYFYWYRQILGQKVEFLVSFYNNEISEKSEIFDDQFSVERPDGSNFTLKIRSTKLEDSAMYFCASSAELRAGELFFGEGSRLTVL.

The chain uses TRBV9 and TRBJ2-1; 11 bases align to TRBD2. After removal of 0 bases from V and 6 bases from J, the junction contained 5 bases not matched to a gene. This CDR3 comprises 16 residues. Looked up from germline, CDR1 is SGDLS and CDR2 is YYNGEE. The chain's CDR3 is CASSVAVSGGGNEQFF. The CDR3 DNA reads as TGTGCCAGCAGCGTAGCGGTTAGCGGGGGGGGCAATGAGCAGTTCTTC.

The chain couples TRBV2 to TRBJ1-4; D call uncertain. The CDR3 loop spans 12 amino acids. Germline V lookup: CDR1 SNHLY, CDR2 FYNNEI. The germline V and J ends were trimmed by 2 bases and 11 bases, with 9 bases remaining between them. CDR3 loop: CASSERVGKLFF. CDR3 coding DNA: TGTGCCAGCAGTGAAAGAGTGGGGAAACTGTTTTTT.

The chain carries TRBV6-1 and TRBJ1-2; D is possibly TRBD1 (6 bases). V was cut by 8 bases and J by 7 bases, with 20 bases left in between. This CDR3 is 14 amino acids long. Germline V gene lookup returns CDR1 MNHNS and CDR2 SASEGT. The CDR3 DNA reads TGTGCCAGCGGAGACCGGACAGCCGTCGGTGGCTACACCTTC. This encodes CASGDRTAVGGYTF.

The rearrangement uses TRBV19 and TRBJ1-5; tentatively, D is TRBD1 (5 bases). Germline V gene lookup returns CDR1 LNHDA and CDR2 SQIVND (reference sequence). CDR3 size: 14 residues. The V end lost 1 base, the J end lost 6 bases, and 10 bases lay between the germline ends. CDR3 residues: CASSIGGESQPQHF. CDR3 in DNA: TGTGCCAGTAGTATAGGGGGGGAAAGTCAGCCCCAGCATTTT.

The rearrangement joins TRBV18 to TRBJ1-1; 8 nucleotides match TRBD1. The CDR3 extends over 17 amino acids. After removal of 4 bases from V and 1 base from J, the junction contained 11 bases not matched to a gene. Germline V gene sequence: CDR1 KGHSH, CDR2 LQKENI. The CDR3 DNA follows: TGTGCCAGCTCACTTGGACAGGGAATGAGTTCGAACACTGAAGCTTTCTTT. Translated: CASSLGQGMSSNTEAFF. Looking up the rest from reference TRBV18 and TRBJ1-1 gives the full variable domain: NAGVMQNPRHLVRRRGQEARLRCSPMKGHSHVYWYRQLPEEGLKFMVYLQKENIIDESGMPKERFSAEFPKEGPSILRIQQVVRGDSAAYFCASSLGQGMSSNTEAFFGQGTRLTVV.

This clone was counted once. The gene calls are TRBV9 and TRBJ1-4; D unclear. The CDR3 spans 16 residues. Germline CDR1 is SGDLS and CDR2 is YYNGEE. Trimming took 3 bases from V and 10 from J, leaving 22 bases between them. CDR3 sequence (DNA): TGTGCCAGCAGCGGCGGCTCGGCCACACCCCTGGGAAAACTGTTTTTT. Translation: CASSGGSATPLGKLFF.

The chain employs TRBV2 and TRBJ2-2; 9 positions match TRBD1. The CDR3 covers 16 residues. Per germline, CDR1 SNHLY and CDR2 FYNNEI. Trimming removed 5 bases from V and 2 bases from J; junction bases left unmatched: 6. The DNA for the CDR3 is TGTGCCAGCAGTCGGGACAGGGCCCTCAACACCGGGGAGCTGTTTTTT. This encodes CASSRDRALNTGELFF.

This clone was seen only once. V usage is TRBV18 and J usage is TRBJ1-5; D ambiguous. The length of the CDR3 is 12 residues. Deletions cut 3 bases from V and 6 bases from J, with 6 bases between. Looked up from germline, CDR1 is KGHSH and CDR2 is LQKENI. The CDR3 bases are TGTGCCAGCTCACCGGGTATTCAGCCCCAGCATTTT. Its translation is CASSPGIQPQHF.

V and J are TRBV28 and TRBJ2-7; perhaps D is TRBD1 or TRBD2 (7 bases each). CDR3 length: 16 amino acids. Germline CDR1 and CDR2: MDHEN and SYDVKM. The germline V and J ends were trimmed by 5 bases and 2 bases, with 19 bases remaining between them. The CDR3 DNA follows: TGTGCCAGCAGTCCCTTGGGGGGGACAGAGACCTACGAGCAGTACTTC. This codes for CASSPLGGTETYEQYF.

V is TRBV7-2 and J is TRBJ1-1; D gene ambiguous. CDR3 length: 15 amino acids. Trimming removed 6 bases from V and 2 bases from J, with 16 bases in between. In germline, CDR1 is SGHTA, CDR2 FQGNSA. For the CDR3, the DNA is TGTGCCAGCAGTAGGGCCACGACCGTAAACACTGAAGCTTTCTTT. It specifies CASSRATTVNTEAFF.

The chain carries TRBV15 and TRBJ1-5; 7 bases align to TRBD1. Germline values: CDR1 LNHNV, CDR2 YYDKDF (reference sequence). The J segment lost 4 bases and the V segment lost 0 bases, leaving 12 bases of the junction unmatched. CDR3 size: 18 residues. CDR3 region: CATSRDRSFSGGNQPQHF. The CDR3 DNA reads TGTGCCACCAGCAGAGATCGGTCCTTTTCAGGGGGAAATCAGCCCCAGCATTTT.

This clone has just one count. The genes are TRBV27 and TRBJ1-6; weak D call: TRBD1 (5 bases). The germline V and J ends were trimmed by 3 bases and 6 bases, with 9 bases remaining between them. The CDR3 covers 14 residues. Germline assignment: CDR1 MNHEY and CDR2 SMNVEV (reference sequence). CDR3 DNA: TGTGCCAGCAGTTTGGGGGGTGCTAATTCACCCCTCCACTTT. This codes for CASSLGGANSPLHF.

The V and J genes are TRBV27 and TRBJ2-3; no clear D. CDR3 length: 14 residues. Germline lookup yields CDR1 MNHEY and CDR2 SMNVEV (reference sequence). V gave up 2 bases and J gave up 4 bases, with 10 bases separating them. CDR3 bases: TGTGCCAGCAGTTTACTACTTTCGGCAGATACGCAGTATTTT. It translates to CASSLLLSADTQYF.

The V call is TRBV4-1, the J call TRBJ1-4; D gene ambiguous. Trimming stripped 1 base from V and 3 bases from J, with 6 bases between. Germline-derived CDR1 and CDR2 are MGHRA and YSYEKL. This CDR3 is 14 amino acids long. The chain's CDR3 is CASSQGFPNEKLFF. The CDR3 region has the DNA TGCGCCAGCAGCCAAGGTTTTCCTAATGAAAAACTGTTTTTT.

The rearrangement joins TRBV2 to TRBJ2-1, with D tentatively TRBD1 (5 bases). The CDR3 runs to 15 residues. Trimming cost V 7 bases and J 6 bases, with 19 bases left between them. Germline V gene data show CDR1 as SNHLY and CDR2 as FYNNEI. The CDR3 here is CASTGSPSIPNEQFF. For the CDR3, the DNA is TGTGCCAGCACAGGGTCTCCTTCCATTCCCAATGAGCAGTTCTTC.

The chain uses TRBV6-5 and TRBJ1-2, with a tentative D call TRBD1 (5 bases). The CDR3 extends over 12 amino acids. V was trimmed by 7 bases and J by 4 bases, leaving 10 bases between them. CDR1 MNHEY and CDR2 SVGAGI come from the germline V gene. The CDR3 region has the DNA TGTGCCAGCACCACAGGAGGCTATGGCTACACCTTC. The encoded protein is CASTTGGYGYTF.

The V call is TRBV2, the J call TRBJ2-2, with a tentative D call TRBD2 (5 bases). CDR1 SNHLY and CDR2 FYNNEI come from the germline V gene. Trimming took 4 bases from V and 3 from J, leaving 6 bases between them. This CDR3 has 13 amino acids. The CDR3 sequence is CASSGEYTGELFF. CDR3 sequence (DNA): TGTGCCAGCAGTGGGGAGTACACCGGGGAGCTGTTTTTT.

The chain links TRBV19 to TRBJ2-1; 12 nucleotides line up with TRBD2. The CDR3 runs to 18 residues. The V and J ends lost 3 bases and 0 bases, in that order; junction bases with no gene match: 6. Germline values: CDR1 LNHDA, CDR2 SQIVND (reference sequence). The DNA of the CDR3 is TGTGCCAGTAGTATTGGACTAGCGGGGAGGAGCTCCTACAATGAGCAGTTCTTC. This codes for CASSIGLAGRSSYNEQFF. Full variable domain (rest looked up from reference TRBV19 and TRBJ2-1): DGGITQSPKYLFRKEGQNVTLSCEQNLNHDAMYWYRQDPGQGLRLIYYSQIVNDFQKGDIAEGYSVSREKKESFPLTVTSAQKNPTAFYLCASSIGLAGRSSYNEQFFGPGTRLTVL.

The chain carries TRBV6-5 and TRBJ2-3, with D perhaps assigned TRBD1 or TRBD2 (6 bases each). The CDR3 has 13 amino acids. V gave up 10 bases and J gave up 4 bases, with 15 bases separating them. Germline V gene sequence: CDR1 MNHEY, CDR2 SVGAGI. CDR3 protein: CATSTGAPDTQYF. CDR3 nucleotides: TGTGCCACTTCAACGGGGGCCCCAGATACGCAGTATTTT.

The chain is built from TRBV10-3 and TRBJ2-1; 13 bases map to TRBD2. This CDR3 has 15 amino acids. CDR1 ENHRY and CDR2 SYGVKD come from the germline V gene. V lost 4 bases and J lost 3; bases outside the gene matches: 0. The CDR3 spells CAISGTSGSYNEQFF. The CDR3, as DNA: TGTGCCATCAGTGGGACTAGCGGGAGCTACAATGAGCAGTTCTTC.